The source of this T cell receptor beta chain is a study of blood T cells in healthy people across ages. Whole-study findings and limits: Unknown donor CMV status possibly confounded expanded clonotype changes.

With respect to this clonotype: Its antigen is undetermined.

Using a J-beta primer mix together with a sample-barcoded 5' primer, a second PCR was run for 7 to 11 cycles. TCRdb passed the 5' RACE reads through MiXCR, listing each CDR3 protein once. Of roughly 500,000 distinct CDR3 sequences in the sample, around 24% were seen once. V dropped 3 bases and J dropped 1 base, with 13 bases sitting between them. The CDR3 sequence is 17 residues long. Per the germline V gene, CDR1 is MNHEY and CDR2 is SMNVEV (reference sequence). It was 9.5 to 10 milliliters of peripheral blood that were drawn from each donor. The same sample was also studied in work on T cells of mothers and their children.

This clonotype was obtained from a boy aged 5-17 years in good health. The chain recombines TRBV27 with TRBJ2-6; D may match TRBD1 or TRBD2 (5 bases each). The sequenced material came from blood. The CDR3 region has the DNA TGTGCCAGCAGTTTGGGGGTAAGAGTATCTGGGGCCAACGTCCTGACTTTC. Encoded protein: CASSLGVRVSGANVLTF. The entire variable domain, with the rest obtained from reference TRBV27 and TRBJ2-6, is as follows: EAQVTQNPRYLITVTGKKLTVTCSQNMNHEYMSWYRQDPGLGLRQIYYSMNVEVTDKGDVPEGYKVSRKEKRNFPLILESPSPNQTSLYFCASSLGVRVSGANVLTFGAGSRLTVL.